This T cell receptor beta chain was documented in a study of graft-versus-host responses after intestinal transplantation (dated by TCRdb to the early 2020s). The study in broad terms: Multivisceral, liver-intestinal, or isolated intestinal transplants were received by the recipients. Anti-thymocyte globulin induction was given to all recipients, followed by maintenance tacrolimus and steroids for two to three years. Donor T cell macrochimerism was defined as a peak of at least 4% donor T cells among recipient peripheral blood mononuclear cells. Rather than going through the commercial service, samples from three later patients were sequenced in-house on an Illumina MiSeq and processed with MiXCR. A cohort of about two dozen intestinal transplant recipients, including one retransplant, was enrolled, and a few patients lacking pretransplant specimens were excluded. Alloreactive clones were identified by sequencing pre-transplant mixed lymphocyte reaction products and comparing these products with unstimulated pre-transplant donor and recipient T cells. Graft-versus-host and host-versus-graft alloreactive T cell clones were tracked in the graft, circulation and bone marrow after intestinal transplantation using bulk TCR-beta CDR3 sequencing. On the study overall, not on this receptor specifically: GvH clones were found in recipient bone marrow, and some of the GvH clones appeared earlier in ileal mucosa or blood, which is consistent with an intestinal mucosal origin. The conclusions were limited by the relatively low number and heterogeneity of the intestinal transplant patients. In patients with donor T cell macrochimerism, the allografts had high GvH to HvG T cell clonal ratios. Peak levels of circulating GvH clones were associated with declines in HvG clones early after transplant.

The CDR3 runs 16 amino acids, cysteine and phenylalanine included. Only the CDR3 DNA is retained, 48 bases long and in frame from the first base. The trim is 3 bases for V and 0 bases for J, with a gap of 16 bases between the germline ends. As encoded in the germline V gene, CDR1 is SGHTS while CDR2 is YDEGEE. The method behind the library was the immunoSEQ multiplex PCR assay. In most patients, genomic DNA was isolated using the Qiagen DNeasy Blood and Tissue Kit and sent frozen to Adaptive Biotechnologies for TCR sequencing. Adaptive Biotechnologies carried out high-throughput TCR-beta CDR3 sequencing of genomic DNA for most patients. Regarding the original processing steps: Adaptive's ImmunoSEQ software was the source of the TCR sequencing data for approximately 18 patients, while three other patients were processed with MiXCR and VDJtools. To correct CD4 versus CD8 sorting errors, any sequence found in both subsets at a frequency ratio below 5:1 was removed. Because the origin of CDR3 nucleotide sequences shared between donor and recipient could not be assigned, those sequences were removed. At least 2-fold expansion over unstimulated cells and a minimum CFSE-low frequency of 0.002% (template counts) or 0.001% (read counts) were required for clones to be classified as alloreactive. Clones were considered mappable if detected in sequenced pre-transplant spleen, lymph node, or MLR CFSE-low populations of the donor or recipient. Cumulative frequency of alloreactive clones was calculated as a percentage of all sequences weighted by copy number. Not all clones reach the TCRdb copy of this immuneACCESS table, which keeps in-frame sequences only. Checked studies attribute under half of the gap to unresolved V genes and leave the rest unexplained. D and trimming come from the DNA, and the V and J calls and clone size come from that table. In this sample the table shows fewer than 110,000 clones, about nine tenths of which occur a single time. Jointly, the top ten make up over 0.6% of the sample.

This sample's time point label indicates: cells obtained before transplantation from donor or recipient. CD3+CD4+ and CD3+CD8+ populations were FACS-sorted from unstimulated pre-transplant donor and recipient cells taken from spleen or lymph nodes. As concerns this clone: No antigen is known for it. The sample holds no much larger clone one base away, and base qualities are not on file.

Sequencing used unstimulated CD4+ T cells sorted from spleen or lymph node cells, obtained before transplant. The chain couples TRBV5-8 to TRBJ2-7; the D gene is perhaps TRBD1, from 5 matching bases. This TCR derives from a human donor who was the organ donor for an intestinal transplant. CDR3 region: CASSSIPQVSSYEQYF. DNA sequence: TGTGCCAGCAGCTCGATCCCACAGGTCTCCTCCTACGAGCAGTACTTC.